What follows describes a single T cell receptor (beta chain). Its target is not known. When samples were unsorted, tens of millions of PBMCs were used for genomic DNA. These data originate in a study of shared clonotypes between healthy human individuals. Study as a whole: Donors, aged 18 to 49, were a couple of women and three men. Findings of the study overall: The small donor group covered limited genetic and exposure diversity.

Trimming cost V 4 bases and J 5 bases; bases outside gene matches: 7. This CDR3 region has 16 residues. Germline lookup yields CDR1 MNHNY and CDR2 SVGAGI (reference sequence). For each subset, genomic DNA was distributed in equal portions over several immunoSEQ plates. Sequencing used immunoSEQ multiplex PCR; TCRdb keeps in-frame clones, though not all of them. The profile shows about half a million clones, 70% to 80% of them singletons. The specimen was PBMCs. The J gene is TRBJ2-5, the V gene TRBV6-6; 13 nucleotides match TRBD2. The origin of this receptor is a woman between 35 and 50 years old in good health. Some clones in this sample may be carry-over from other donors' samples. The CDR3 region has the DNA TGTGCCAGCAGTTCCCCTGGACTAGCGGGAGAGGAGACCCAGTACTTC. This translates into CASSSPGLAGEETQYF.